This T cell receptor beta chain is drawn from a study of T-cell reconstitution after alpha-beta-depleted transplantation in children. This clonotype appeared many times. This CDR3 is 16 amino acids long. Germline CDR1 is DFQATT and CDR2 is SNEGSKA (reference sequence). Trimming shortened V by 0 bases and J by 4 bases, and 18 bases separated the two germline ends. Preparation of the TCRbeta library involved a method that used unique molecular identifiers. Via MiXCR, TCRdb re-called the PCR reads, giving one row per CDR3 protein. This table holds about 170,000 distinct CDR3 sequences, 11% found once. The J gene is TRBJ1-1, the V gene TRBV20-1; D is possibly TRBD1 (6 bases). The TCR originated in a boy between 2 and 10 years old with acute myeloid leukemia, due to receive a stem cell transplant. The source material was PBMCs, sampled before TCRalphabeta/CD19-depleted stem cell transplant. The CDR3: CSARDPSTGGSTEAFF. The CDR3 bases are TGCAGTGCTAGAGATCCGTCGACAGGCGGGAGCACTGAAGCTTTCTTT.